There are many counts of the clone carrying this T cell receptor (beta chain). Its cognate antigen is unknown. TCRdb reprocessed the reads via MiXCR and lists one record per CDR3 protein. Of about 140,000 distinct CDR3 sequences listed, roughly 6% are singletons. The sample belongs to a study of T cell repertoires in cytomegalovirus infection. Study in general: A matching HLA type, together with CMV infection, was signaled by public TCR beta signatures.

The study's findings and limits: People with CMV and the relevant HLA were identified by cumulative public TCR beta family frequency. The ex vivo response was dominated by HLA-C-restricted CMV-specific TCR beta clonotypes.

Germline CDR1 SEHNR, CDR2 FQNEAQ (reference sequence). With 2 bases removed from V and 5 bases from J, the gap between germline ends came to 7 bases. The CDR3 length is 13 residues. This chain joins TRBV7-9 and TRBJ1-5; D not certain. Specimen: PBMCs. The TCR comes from a human donor in good health (CMV status not recorded). Some clones in this sample may be carry-over from other donors' samples. In nucleotides, the CDR3 is TGTGCCAGCAGCTTAAGGGTACATCAGCCCCAGCATTTT. Protein: CASSLRVHQPQHF.